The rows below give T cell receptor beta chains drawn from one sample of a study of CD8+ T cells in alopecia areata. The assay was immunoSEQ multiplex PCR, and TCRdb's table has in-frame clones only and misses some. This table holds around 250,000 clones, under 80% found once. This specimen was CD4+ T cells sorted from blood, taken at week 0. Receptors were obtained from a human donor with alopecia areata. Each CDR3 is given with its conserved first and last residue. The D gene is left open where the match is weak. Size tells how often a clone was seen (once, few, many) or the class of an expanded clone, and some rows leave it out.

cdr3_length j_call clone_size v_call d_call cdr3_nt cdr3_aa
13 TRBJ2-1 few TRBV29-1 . TGCAGCGGTCGACAGGGACTTAGGAATGAGCAGTTCTTC CSGRQGLRNEQFF
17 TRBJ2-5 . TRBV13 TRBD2 TGTGCCAGCAGCTTAGGGAGACTAGCGGGGGGCCAGGAGACCCAGTACTTC CASSLGRLAGGQETQYF
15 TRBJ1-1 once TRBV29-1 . TGCAGCGGGAGTCTCATTGCGGGGGTAAACACTGAAGCTTTCTTT CSGSLIAGVNTEAFF
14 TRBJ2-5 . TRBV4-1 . TGCGCCAGCAGCCAAGAACCGGGGACGGAGACCCAGTACTTC CASSQEPGTETQYF
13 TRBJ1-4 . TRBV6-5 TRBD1 TGTGCCAGCAGGTCTGGGACAGTTGAAAAACTGTTTTTT CASRSGTVEKLFF
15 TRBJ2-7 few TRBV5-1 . TGCGCCAGCAGCTTAGGGGGATCGGTTACCTACGAGCAGTACTTC CASSLGGSVTYEQYF
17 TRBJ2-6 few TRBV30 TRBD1 TGTGCCTGGTACAGGGGCCGAGCCTCCTCTGGGGCCAACGTCCTGACTTTC CAWYRGRASSGANVLTF
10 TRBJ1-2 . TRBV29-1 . TGCAGCGTTATAAGCAGGGGAGCCACCTTC CSVISRGATF
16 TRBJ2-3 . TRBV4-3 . TGCGCCAGCAGCCAAGATGGTCTCGGATTGCCAGATACGCAGTATTTT CASSQDGLGLPDTQYF
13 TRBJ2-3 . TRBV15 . TGTGCCACCGCAGGGGGGAGCACAGATACGCAGTATTTT CATAGGSTDTQYF
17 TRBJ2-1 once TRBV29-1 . TGCAGCTCATCAGGCGCAGGAGGTGATCACTCCTACAATGAGCAGTTCTTC CSSSGAGGDHSYNEQFF
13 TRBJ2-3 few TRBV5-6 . TGTGCCAGCAGTTTGTTCGCCACAGATACGCAGTATTTT CASSLFATDTQYF
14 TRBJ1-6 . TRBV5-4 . TGTGCCAGCAGCTTGGCTCAGGGAGATTCACCCCTCCACTTT CASSLAQGDSPLHF
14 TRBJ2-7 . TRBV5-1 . TGCGCCAGCAGCTTGGCGGCAGGCTTGCAAGAGCAGTACTTC CASSLAAGLQEQYF
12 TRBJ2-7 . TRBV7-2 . TGTGCCAGCAGCTTAATCGCATACGAGCAGTACTTC CASSLIAYEQYF
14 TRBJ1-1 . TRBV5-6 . TGTGCCAGCAGCCTCAAACTGGGAAACACTGAAGCTTTCTTT CASSLKLGNTEAFF
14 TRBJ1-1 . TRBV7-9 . TGTGCCAGCAGACCACAGGCCCCGGGCACTGAAGCTTTCTTT CASRPQAPGTEAFF
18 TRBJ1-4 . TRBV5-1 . TGCGCCAGCAGCCCGATTCCTGTTGTAACAACTACTAATGAAAAACTGTTTTTT CASSPIPVVTTTNEKLFF
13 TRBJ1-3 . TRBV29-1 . TGCAGCGTAGGACAGAGCTCTGGAAACACCATATATTTT CSVGQSSGNTIYF
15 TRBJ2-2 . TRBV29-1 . TGCAGCGTTGAAGGGTCCAGGGGGAACACCGGGGAGCTGTTTTTT CSVEGSRGNTGELFF
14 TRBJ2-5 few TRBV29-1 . TGCAGCTTTTCTTCCGACCGGGGATGGGAGACCCAGTACTTC CSFSSDRGWETQYF
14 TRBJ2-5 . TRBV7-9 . TGTGCCAGCAGCGACTGGCGGCCACAAGAGACCCAGTACTTC CASSDWRPQETQYF
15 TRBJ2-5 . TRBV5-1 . TGCGCCAGCAGTCGGATCCGGGACCCAGGGGAGACCCAGTACTTC CASSRIRDPGETQYF
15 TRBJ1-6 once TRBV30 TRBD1 TGTGCCTGGAGTCAGGGGGCGCTCGGGAATTCACCCCTCCACTTT CAWSQGALGNSPLHF
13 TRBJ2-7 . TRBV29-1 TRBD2 TGCAGCGTTAGCGGGGGGGCCTCCTACGAGCAGTACTTC CSVSGGASYEQYF
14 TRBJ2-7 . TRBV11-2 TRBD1 TGTGCCAGCAGCCCGGACAGGGGGCTCTACGAGCAGTACTTC CASSPDRGLYEQYF
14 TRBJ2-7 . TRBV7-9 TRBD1 TGTGCCAGCAGTCCGGGACAGGGAACCTACGAGCAGTACTTC CASSPGQGTYEQYF
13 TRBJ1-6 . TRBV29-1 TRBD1 TGCAGCGTCTTGGACAGGGGGAATTCACCCCTCCACTTT CSVLDRGNSPLHF
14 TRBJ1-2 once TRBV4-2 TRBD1 TGTGCCAGCAGCCGAGACAGGGACGACTATGGCTACACCTTC CASSRDRDDYGYTF
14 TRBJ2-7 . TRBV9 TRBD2 TGTGCCAGCAGCGTAGCCGGGACTAGCGGGAAGCAGTACTTC CASSVAGTSGKQYF
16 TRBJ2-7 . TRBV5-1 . TGCGCCAGCAGCTTGGAGGTGACGCCGCGGTTCTACGAGCAGTACTTC CASSLEVTPRFYEQYF
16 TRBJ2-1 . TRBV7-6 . TGTGCCAGCAGCCGGGGACCGACGGCGGGAACCAGTGAGCAGTTCTTC CASSRGPTAGTSEQFF
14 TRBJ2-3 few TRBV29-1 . TGCAGCGTTGTGCAGGGAAGCTTTGGAGATACGCAGTATTTT CSVVQGSFGDTQYF
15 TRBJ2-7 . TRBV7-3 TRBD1 TGTGCCAGCAGCTTAACCCCGGGACAGGGGAACGAGCAGTACTTC CASSLTPGQGNEQYF
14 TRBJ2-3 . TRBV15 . TGTGCCACCAGCAGGCCTGGACAGTCAGATACGCAGTATTTT CATSRPGQSDTQYF
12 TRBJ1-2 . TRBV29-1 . TGCAGCGTTGTACGGGGGGCTTATGGCTACACCTTC CSVVRGAYGYTF
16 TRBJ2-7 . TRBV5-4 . TGTGCCAGCAGCCCGGAGGCGGCGGGGGCCGCCTACGAGCAGTACTTC CASSPEAAGAAYEQYF
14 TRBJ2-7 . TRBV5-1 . TGCGCCAGCAGCGCCCCGGGACAACTATACGAGCAGTACTTC CASSAPGQLYEQYF
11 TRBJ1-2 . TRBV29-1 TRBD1 TGCAGCGTGGAGGGGACAGACGGCTACACCTTC CSVEGTDGYTF
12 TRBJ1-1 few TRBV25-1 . TGTGCCAGCAGTGCGTACAGAGGTGAAGCTTTCTTT CASSAYRGEAFF
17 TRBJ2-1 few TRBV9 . TGTGCCAGCAGCCCCGGGATGGACAGCACGACCCGCAATGAGCAGTTCTTC CASSPGMDSTTRNEQFF
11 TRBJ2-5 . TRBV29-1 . TGCAGCGTTGGGGTCGGGGAGACCCAGTACTTC CSVGVGETQYF